Presented here are 20 T cell receptor beta chains from one specimen sequenced in a study of Ad26.COV2.S vaccination and SARS-CoV-2 variants. Clones were read by immunoSEQ multiplex PCR, and TCRdb kept only the in-frame ones, dropping some. The sample consists of over 300,000 clones, 83% of them appearing once. Treatment given: approximately 18 received Ad26.COV2.S at low or high dose, single or two shots; 5 received placebo; per-sample allocation not given. Vaccine and placebo recipients were sampled on day 63 after the first injection. Sequenced material: peripheral blood, taken in a trial of Ad26.COV2.S vaccine versus placebo. The receptors here all came from a person aged 18 to 65 who received the Ad26.COV2.S COVID-19 vaccine or a placebo.

The genes are TRBV30 and TRBJ1-1; the D gene is possibly TRBD1 (5 bases). The length of the CDR3 is 15 residues. Germline V gene sequence: CDR1 GTSNPN, CDR2 SVGIG (reference sequence). V lost 4 bases, J lost 7 bases, and 22 bases lay in between. The CDR3 here is CAWIGDATGKSEAFF. The CDR3 DNA reads TGTGCCTGGATTGGGGACGCCACAGGTAAAAGTGAAGCTTTCTTT.

This chain links TRBV12-5 with TRBJ1-1; D remains ambiguous. Germline V lookup: CDR1 LGHNT, CDR2 FRNRAP. Trimming took off 3 bases at V and 5 bases at J, with 10 bases between the two ends. The CDR3 sequence is 13 residues long. The CDR3 is CASGLWGWTEAFF. The CDR3 DNA sequence: TGTGCTAGTGGTTTATGGGGATGGACTGAAGCTTTCTTT.

The gene calls are TRBV5-1 and TRBJ1-2; D gene uncertain. The CDR3 contains 14 residues. Germline CDR1 SGHRS, CDR2 YFSETQ. The V gene lost 1 base and the J gene lost 1 base, with 8 bases spanning the gap. CDR3 residues: CASSLFVGNYGYTF. CDR3 nucleotides: TGCGCCAGCAGCTTGTTCGTCGGTAACTATGGCTACACCTTC.

J is TRBJ2-1 and V is TRBV19, with D tentatively TRBD1 (6 bases). Trimming cost V 3 bases and J 6 bases, with 18 bases left between them. CDR3 length: 16 amino acids. The germline V gene has CDR1 LNHDA and CDR2 SQIVND (reference sequence). CDR3 amino acids: CASSIISIRTANEQFF. Here the CDR3 DNA reads TGTGCCAGTAGTATTATATCCATCCGGACAGCCAATGAGCAGTTCTTC.

The V gene is TRBV2, the J gene TRBJ2-2; 8 bases map to TRBD2. Germline V gene sequence: CDR1 SNHLY, CDR2 FYNNEI. The CDR3 runs to 17 residues. V lost 4 bases, J lost 6 bases, and 13 bases stayed unmatched. CDR3 sequence reads: CASSVPSGGVRAGELFF. In DNA form, the CDR3 reads TGTGCCAGCAGTGTCCCCAGCGGGGGCGTTAGGGCCGGGGAGCTGTTTTTT.

The rearrangement joins TRBV11-3 to TRBJ2-5; TRBD1 might be the D (5 bases). CDR3 length: 15 residues. CDR1 is SGHNT, CDR2 YENEEA, per germline. The ends were cut back, 3 bases at V and 5 bases at J, with 16 bases in the middle. The CDR3: CASSLSFSRVETQYF. The CDR3 nucleotides read TGTGCCAGCAGCTTGAGCTTTAGCAGGGTCGAGACCCAGTACTTC.

As to this clone: Other DNA sequences within the sample encode an identical CDR3. The chain has TRBV7-9 and TRBJ1-2, with TRBD1 matching over 10 bases. V lost 5 bases, J lost 5 bases, and 5 bases stayed unmatched. Germline V gene data show CDR1 as SEHNR and CDR2 as FQNEAQ (reference sequence). This CDR3 is built from 14 residues. CDR3 region: CASSLPGQGYGYTF. CDR3 in DNA: TGTGCCAGCAGCCTCCCGGGACAGGGGTATGGCTACACCTTC.

V usage is TRBV2 and J usage is TRBJ1-2; TRBD1 matches 7 bases. The junction had 1 base not matched to a gene; V was cut back by 4 bases and J by 2 bases. The germline V gene encodes CDR1 SNHLY and CDR2 FYNNEI. This CDR3 region has 13 residues. The CDR3 DNA sequence: TGTGCCAGCAGTGCACAGGGGAACTATGGCTACACCTTC. Protein product: CASSAQGNYGYTF.

This rearrangement joins TRBV11-3 to TRBJ2-3; 9 bases are shared with TRBD2. The CDR3 runs 17 residues. CDR1 is SGHNT and CDR2 is YENEEA in the germline V gene. Trimming cost V 0 bases and J 4 bases; bases outside gene matches: 8. The DNA for the CDR3 is TGTGCCAGCAGCTTAGAGTCTCTAGCGGGACCCCCAGATACGCAGTATTTT. As protein: CASSLESLAGPPDTQYF.

The rearrangement joins TRBV7-9 to TRBJ2-5, with TRBD2 matching over 10 bases. The V gene end was trimmed by 1 base and the J gene end by 1 base; junction bases not matched to a gene: 3. This CDR3 comprises 16 residues. Germline-derived CDR1 and CDR2 are SEHNR and FQNEAQ (reference sequence). The CDR3 reads CASSLVLAGVQETQYF. CDR3 sequence (DNA): TGTGCCAGCAGCTTAGTTCTAGCGGGAGTCCAAGAGACCCAGTACTTC.

This clone was found once. The rearrangement joins TRBV7-9 to TRBJ1-5; 7 bases align to TRBD1. CDR1 SEHNR and CDR2 FQNEAQ come from the germline V gene (reference sequence). With V trimmed by 5 bases and J by 3 bases, 4 bases remained unmatched. The CDR3 totals 14 residues. CDR3 bases: TGTGCCAGCAGCCTTGGGACAGTCAATCAGCCCCAGCATTTT. This gives the protein CASSLGTVNQPQHF.

This chain links TRBV2 with TRBJ1-1, with no clear D. Germline lookup yields CDR1 SNHLY and CDR2 FYNNEI. The CDR3 sequence is 16 residues long. The V end was cut by 0 bases, the J end by 1 base, with 12 bases between. This CDR3 reads CASSEAEAVGNTEAFF. DNA for the CDR3: TGTGCCAGCAGTGAAGCGGAGGCCGTCGGGAACACTGAAGCTTTCTTT.

The chain carries TRBV29-1 and TRBJ2-1; the D is unclear. CDR1 and CDR2 (germline): SQVTM, ANQGSEA. V dropped 7 bases and J dropped 3 bases, with 10 bases sitting between them. The CDR3 runs 12 residues. Here the CDR3 reads CSARPDYNEQFF. The CDR3 region has the DNA TGCAGCGCCCGGCCCGACTACAATGAGCAGTTCTTC.

The table lists this clone with a few counts. This rearrangement joins TRBV5-6 to TRBJ1-1; D possibly corresponds to TRBD1 (5 bases). Trimming pared 4 bases from V and 6 bases from J, leaving 16 bases between. The CDR3 length is 14 residues. Per germline, CDR1 SGHDT and CDR2 YYEEEE. The CDR3 sequence: CASSPGGRVAEAFF. The CDR3 DNA sequence: TGTGCCAGCAGCCCGGGCGGCAGGGTCGCTGAAGCTTTCTTT.

The chain has TRBV5-1 and TRBJ2-7; D call uncertain. V dropped 5 bases and J dropped 4 bases, with 10 bases sitting between them. Per the germline V gene, CDR1 is SGHRS and CDR2 is YFSETQ. This CDR3 region has 12 residues. In nucleotides, the CDR3 is TGCGCCAGCAGGTTCAGCGCGTACGAGCAGTACTTC. Translated: CASRFSAYEQYF. The full variable domain, rest sourced from reference TRBV5-1 and TRBJ2-7, is KAGVTQTPRYLIKTRGQQVTLSCSPISGHRSVSWYQQTPGQGLQFLFEYFSETQRNKGNFPGRFSGRQFSNSRSEMNVSTLELGDSALYLCASRFSAYEQYFGPGTRLTVT.

This rearrangement joins TRBV9 to TRBJ2-3; 9 bases are shared with TRBD2. The germline V gene has CDR1 SGDLS and CDR2 YYNGEE. The trim removed 3 bases at V and 4 bases at J, leaving 12 bases unmatched. CDR3 length: 17 amino acids. CDR3 in DNA: TGTGCCAGCAGCGGAGGAAGCGGGAGGACCGCGGCAGATACGCAGTATTTT. The encoded protein is CASSGGSGRTAADTQYF.

The chain links TRBV15 to TRBJ2-7; D might be TRBD1 (5 bases). The V end lost 8 bases, the J end lost 3 bases, and 14 bases lay between the germline ends. Germline CDR1 reads LNHNV; CDR2 reads YYDKDF (reference sequence). The CDR3 is 13 amino acids. The CDR3 here is CATSQGVFYEQYF. The CDR3, as DNA: TGTGCCACCTCGCAGGGCGTCTTCTACGAGCAGTACTTC.

This clone was counted a single time. The chain has TRBV27 and TRBJ2-3, with 8 bases lining up with TRBD2. This CDR3 has 14 amino acids. CDR1 MNHEY and CDR2 SMNVEV come from the germline V gene (reference sequence). With V trimmed by 6 bases and J by 5 bases, 7 bases remained unmatched. The CDR3 region has the DNA TGTGCCAGCAGCGGACTAGCTGGGGGAGATACGCAGTATTTT. Translated, it gives CASSGLAGGDTQYF.

This clone was counted only a few times. The chain combines TRBV19 with TRBJ1-3; no firm D call. Deletions cut 5 bases from V and 0 bases from J, with 8 bases between. The CDR3 totals 14 residues. CDR1 and CDR2 from the germline V gene are LNHDA and SQIVND (reference sequence). The CDR3, as DNA: TGTGCCAGTAGTCCGGCGTTCTCTGGAAACACCATATATTTT. Its protein is CASSPAFSGNTIYF. The full variable domain, completed using reference TRBV19 and TRBJ1-3, is DGGITQSPKYLFRKEGQNVTLSCEQNLNHDAMYWYRQDPGQGLRLIYYSQIVNDFQKGDIAEGYSVSREKKESFPLTVTSAQKNPTAFYLCASSPAFSGNTIYFGEGSWLTVV.

The chain carries TRBV10-3 and TRBJ1-5; D call uncertain. Germline V gene sequence: CDR1 ENHRY, CDR2 SYGVKD. The CDR3 totals 13 residues. V gave up 0 bases and J gave up 5 bases, with 5 bases separating them. CDR3 DNA sequence: TGTGCCATCAGTGAGTCCTACGATCAGCCCCAGCATTTT. Amino acids: CAISESYDQPQHF.